The next 21 T cell receptor beta chains were all read from a single sample in a study of T cell clonotyping in hematopoietic cell transplantation (dated by TCRdb to the early 2020s). The method was the immunoSEQ multiplex PCR assay. Sourced from immuneACCESS, this table was stored by TCRdb with only in-frame sequences that have V and J called. A share of the clones is absent; for the studies checked, an unresolved V gene accounts for under half, and the remainder has no known explanation. For this sample there are roughly 49,000 clones; over 75% appear just once. The ten most abundant clones make up 5.9% of the sample. The sample's time point label, in plain terms: recipient sample about 28 days before transplant, after cytoreduction. Sequencing used peripheral blood mononuclear cells, obtained before stem cell transplant. The source is a man in his 60s with biphenotypic leukemia. Some clones in this sample may be carry-over from other donors' samples.

This clone turned up a few times. This chain uses TRBV27 with TRBJ1-2; TRBD1 might be the D (5 bases). The V gene lost 4 bases and the J gene lost 3 bases, with 15 bases spanning the gap. This CDR3 has 15 amino acids. Germline V gene sequence: CDR1 MNHEY, CDR2 SMNVEV (reference sequence). The CDR3 nucleotides are TGTGCCAGCAGTTCCCAGACACTCAGGGACTATGGCTACACCTTC. Amino acids: CASSSQTLRDYGYTF.

This chain connects TRBV6-5 to TRBJ2-2; 7 bases are a match to TRBD2. The CDR3 totals 15 residues. Unmatched junction bases numbered 7, after V lost 2 bases and J lost 7 bases. From germline, CDR1 is MNHEY and CDR2 SVGAGI. The DNA for the CDR3 is TGTGCCAGCAGTTACGGCGGGAGAGATATCGGGGAGCTGTTTTTT. The encoded protein is CASSYGGRDIGELFF.

Remarks on this clone: Its ends do not fully match the called genes, so a read error is possible. The chain is built from TRBV7-7 and TRBJ2-1; 8 positions agree with TRBD1. The CDR3 sequence is 14 residues long. Germline CDR1 SSHAT, CDR2 FNYEAQ (reference sequence). The CDR3 DNA is TGTGCTAGCAGCCCTATCTTCGGACAGGGAAAGCAGTTCTTC. Translated: CASSPIFGQGKQFF.

The chain recombines TRBV7-9 with TRBJ2-1; 7 bases map to TRBD2. This CDR3 comprises 15 residues. Germline V gene sequence: CDR1 SEHNR, CDR2 FQNEAQ (reference sequence). V lost 5 bases, J lost 5 bases, and 9 bases stayed unmatched. CDR3: CASSRGASGNNEQFF. The CDR3 bases are TGTGCCAGCAGCAGAGGGGCTAGCGGAAACAATGAGCAGTTCTTC.

This chain links TRBV10-3 with TRBJ2-7, with 10 bases aligning to TRBD1. The V and J ends lost 8 bases and 3 bases, in that order; junction bases with no gene match: 7. Germline V gives CDR1 ENHRY, CDR2 SYGVKD. This CDR3 comprises 14 residues. In DNA form, the CDR3 reads TGTGCCATCGGTTATAGGGACAGGGGCTACGAGCAGTACTTC. This gives the protein CAIGYRDRGYEQYF.

The J gene is TRBJ2-7, the V gene TRBV5-1; the D gene is possibly TRBD2 (6 bases). CDR3 length equals 15 residues. Trimming removed 4 bases at V and 0 bases at J, with 14 bases between. Germline V gene data show CDR1 as SGHRS and CDR2 as YFSETQ. CDR3 residues: CASSGWDSGSYEQYF. CDR3 bases: TGCGCCAGCAGCGGGTGGGACTCCGGCTCCTACGAGCAGTACTTC.

The rearrangement joins TRBV2 to TRBJ2-1; 8 bases are shared with TRBD1. V shed 1 base, J shed 8 bases, and the junction held 22 bases outside the gene matches. In germline, CDR1 is SNHLY, CDR2 FYNNEI. The CDR3 spans 20 residues. Here the CDR3 reads CASSEETGGLAEPQDDEQFF. CDR3 nucleotides: TGTGCCAGCAGTGAAGAAACAGGGGGATTAGCGGAGCCACAGGACGATGAGCAGTTCTTC.

The CDR3 protein is CASSKWDGYGYTF. CDR3 DNA sequence: TGTGCCAGCAGCAAGTGGGACGGCTATGGCTACACCTTC. This rearrangement joins TRBV28 to TRBJ1-2; perhaps TRBD1 as D (5 bases). V shed 6 bases and J shed 4 bases, with 12 bases lying between them. Germline assignment: CDR1 MDHEN and CDR2 SYDVKM. The CDR3 is 13 amino acids.

This chain connects TRBV30 to TRBJ1-1; D remains unclear. V was shortened by 2 bases and J by 0 bases, with 10 bases between the two germline ends. CDR1 and CDR2 (germline): GTSNPN, SVGIG (reference sequence). CDR3 size: 14 residues. The CDR3 sequence is CAWSRLLVNTEAFF. For the CDR3, the DNA is TGTGCCTGGAGTCGCCTCCTTGTGAACACTGAAGCTTTCTTT.

This chain joins TRBV25-1 and TRBJ2-1; D could derive from TRBD1 or TRBD2 (5 bases each). The CDR3 runs 13 residues. Germline V gene lookup returns CDR1 MGHDK and CDR2 SYGVNS. Trimming pared 1 base from V and 12 bases from J, leaving 13 bases between. CDR3 in DNA: TGTGCCAGCAGTGAATGGGACCAAGGAGGGCAGTTCTTC. Translating it yields CASSEWDQGGQFF.

V is TRBV6-5 and J is TRBJ2-3; possibly TRBD2 for D (6 bases). The CDR3 extends over 14 amino acids. V lost 6 bases and J 4 bases, leaving 14 bases between the germline ends. Germline CDR1 is MNHEY and CDR2 is SVGAGI. The DNA for the CDR3 is TGTGCCAGCAGCCATCCGGAGGGCTCAGATACGCAGTATTTT. Encoded protein: CASSHPEGSDTQYF.

The gene calls are TRBV7-2 and TRBJ2-7, with D perhaps assigned TRBD1 or TRBD2 (5 bases each). V lost 1 base and J lost 1, with 8 bases in between. The CDR3 consists of 14 residues. Germline CDR1 reads SGHTA; CDR2 reads FQGNSA. The CDR3 nucleotides are TGTGCCAGCAGCTTAGGGGGACGTTCCTACGAGCAGTACTTC. Translating it yields CASSLGGRSYEQYF.

This clone was observed a handful of times. The chain links TRBV30 to TRBJ2-1; D may be TRBD2 (6 bases). This CDR3 spans 15 amino acids. Trimming removed 4 bases from V and 3 bases from J, with 16 bases in between. Germline V lookup: CDR1 GTSNPN, CDR2 SVGIG (reference sequence). The chain's CDR3 is CAWKPGTRGYNEQFF. The CDR3 nucleotides read TGTGCCTGGAAGCCCGGGACTCGGGGCTACAATGAGCAGTTCTTC.

The rearrangement links TRBV6-5 to TRBJ2-5, with a possible D match to TRBD1 (5 bases). Trimming took 6 bases from V and 5 from J, leaving 19 bases between them. The CDR3 runs to 15 residues. Germline loops: CDR1 MNHEY, CDR2 SVGAGI. The CDR3 sequence: CASRHTFRVGETQYF. CDR3 coding DNA: TGTGCCAGCAGGCATACCTTCAGGGTAGGGGAGACCCAGTACTTC.

This clone was recorded once. The CDR3 loop reads CASSSPSKSTDTQYF. The CDR3 DNA is TGTGCCAGCAGTTCCCCCTCTAAGAGCACAGATACGCAGTATTTT. This rearrangement joins TRBV27 to TRBJ2-3; no clear D. The CDR3 is made up of 15 amino acids. Trimming shortened V by 4 bases and J by 0 bases, and 11 bases separated the two germline ends. The germline V gene has CDR1 MNHEY and CDR2 SMNVEV (reference sequence).

The chain uses TRBV7-2 and TRBJ2-3, with TRBD2 matching 12 bases. V trimming: 3 bases; J trimming: 9 bases; junction bases outside the gene matches: 1. Germline V CDR1 and CDR2: SGHTA, FQGNSA. The CDR3 runs to 13 residues. The CDR3 sequence is CASSFLAGGTQYF. The CDR3 DNA reads as TGTGCCAGCAGCTTCCTAGCGGGAGGGACGCAGTATTTT.

This clone was seen a single time. This chain uses TRBV5-1 with TRBJ2-3; TRBD1 might be the D (6 bases). This CDR3 is built from 16 residues. Germline CDR1 SGHRS, CDR2 YFSETQ. Trimming took 0 bases from V and 2 from J, leaving 13 bases between them. CDR3 sequence reads: CASSLGLNRDTDTQYF. CDR3 in DNA: TGCGCCAGCAGCTTGGGATTGAACAGGGACACAGATACGCAGTATTTT. Full variable domain (missing parts from reference TRBV5-1 and TRBJ2-3): KAGVTQTPRYLIKTRGQQVTLSCSPISGHRSVSWYQQTPGQGLQFLFEYFSETQRNKGNFPGRFSGRQFSNSRSEMNVSTLELGDSALYLCASSLGLNRDTDTQYFGPGTRLTVL.

This clone was detected a few times. V usage is TRBV6-6 and J usage is TRBJ2-1; TRBD2 is a possible D gene (6 bases). This CDR3 contains 14 residues. Germline-derived CDR1 and CDR2 are MNHNY and SVGAGI (reference sequence). Trimming stripped 5 bases from V and 7 bases from J, with 15 bases between. As DNA, the CDR3 is TGTGCCAGCAGTCTAGCCGTGCGGGGAAATGAGCAGTTCTTC. Residues: CASSLAVRGNEQFF.

The chain is built from TRBV28 and TRBJ1-1, with D perhaps TRBD1 (6 bases). The CDR3 is 13 amino acids. Germline V gives CDR1 MDHEN, CDR2 SYDVKM. Trimming stripped 4 bases from V and 4 bases from J, with 10 bases between. For the CDR3, the DNA is TGTGCCAGCAGTTCAGGGGTGGTCACTGAAGCTTTCTTT. Translating it yields CASSSGVVTEAFF.

This chain connects TRBV5-6 to TRBJ1-2; D not certain. V was cut by 2 bases and J by 3 bases, with 11 bases left in between. Germline lookup yields CDR1 SGHDT and CDR2 YYEEEE. The CDR3 is made up of 14 amino acids. The CDR3 is CASSFDTTDYGYTF. The CDR3 region has the DNA TGTGCCAGCAGCTTCGATACAACAGACTATGGCTACACCTTC. Filled out from reference TRBV5-6 and TRBJ1-2, the complete variable domain reads DAGVTQSPTHLIKTRGQQVTLRCSPKSGHDTVSWYQQALGQGPQFIFQYYEEEERQRGNFPDRFSGHQFPNYSSELNVNALLLGDSALYLCASSFDTTDYGYTFGSGTRLTVV.

The V and J genes are TRBV15 and TRBJ2-7; TRBD1 or TRBD2 may be the D gene (5 bases each). CDR3 length: 15 amino acids. The ends were cut back, 0 bases at V and 3 bases at J, with 12 bases in the middle. Germline CDR1 LNHNV, CDR2 YYDKDF (reference sequence). The CDR3 DNA is TGTGCCACCAGCAGAGATCCAGGGAGAGGCTACGAGCAGTACTTC. Translating gives CATSRDPGRGYEQYF.